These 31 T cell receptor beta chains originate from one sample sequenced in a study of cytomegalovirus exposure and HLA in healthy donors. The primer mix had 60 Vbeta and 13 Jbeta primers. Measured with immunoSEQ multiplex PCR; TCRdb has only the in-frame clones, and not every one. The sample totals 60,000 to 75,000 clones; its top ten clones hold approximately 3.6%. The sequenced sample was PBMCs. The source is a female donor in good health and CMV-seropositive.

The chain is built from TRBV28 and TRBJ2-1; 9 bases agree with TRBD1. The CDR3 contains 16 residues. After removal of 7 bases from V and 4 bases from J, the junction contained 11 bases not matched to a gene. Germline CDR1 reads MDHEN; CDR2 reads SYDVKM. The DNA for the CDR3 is TGTGCCAGCACCCTCCACGGGACAGGGATTTACAATGAGCAGTTCTTC. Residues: CASTLHGTGIYNEQFF.

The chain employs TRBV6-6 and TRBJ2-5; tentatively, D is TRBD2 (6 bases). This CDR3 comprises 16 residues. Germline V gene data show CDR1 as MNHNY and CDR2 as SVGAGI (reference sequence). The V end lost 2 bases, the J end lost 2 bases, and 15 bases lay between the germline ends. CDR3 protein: CASSYGWGVSQETQYF. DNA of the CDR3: TGTGCCAGCAGTTACGGATGGGGGGTTTCTCAAGAGACCCAGTACTTC.

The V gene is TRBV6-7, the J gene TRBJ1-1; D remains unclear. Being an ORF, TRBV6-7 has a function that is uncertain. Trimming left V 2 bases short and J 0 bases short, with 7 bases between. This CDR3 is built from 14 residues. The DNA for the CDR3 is TGTGCCAGCAGTTACACATTTATGAACACTGAAGCTTTCTTT. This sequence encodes CASSYTFMNTEAFF.

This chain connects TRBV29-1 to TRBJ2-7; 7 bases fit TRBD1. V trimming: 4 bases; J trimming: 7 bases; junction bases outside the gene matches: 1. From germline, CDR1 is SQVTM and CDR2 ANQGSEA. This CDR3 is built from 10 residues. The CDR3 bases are TGCAGCGTTGGGGACAGAGAGCAGTACTTC. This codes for CSVGDREQYF.

CDR3 loop: CSVVTGLGNQPQHF. The CDR3 DNA reads as TGCAGCGTTGTGACAGGGCTGGGCAATCAGCCCCAGCATTTT. The chain has TRBV29-1 and TRBJ1-5; 7 nucleotides align to TRBD1. V lost 4 bases and J lost 2; bases outside the gene matches: 5. The length of the CDR3 is 14 residues. The germline V gene has CDR1 SQVTM and CDR2 ANQGSEA.

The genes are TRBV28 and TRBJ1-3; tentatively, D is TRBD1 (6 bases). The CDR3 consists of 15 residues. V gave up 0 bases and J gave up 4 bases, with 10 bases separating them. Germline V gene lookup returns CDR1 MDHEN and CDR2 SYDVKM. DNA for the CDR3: TGTGCCAGCAGTTTATGGTCAGGGGCCGGAAACACCATATATTTT. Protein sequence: CASSLWSGAGNTIYF.

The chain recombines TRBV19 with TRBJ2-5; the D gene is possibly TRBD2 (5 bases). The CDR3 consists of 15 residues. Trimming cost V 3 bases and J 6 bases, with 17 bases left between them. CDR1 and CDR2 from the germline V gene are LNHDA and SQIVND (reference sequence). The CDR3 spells CASSIMRDGQKTQYF. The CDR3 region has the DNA TGTGCCAGTAGTATCATGAGGGATGGGCAGAAGACCCAGTACTTC. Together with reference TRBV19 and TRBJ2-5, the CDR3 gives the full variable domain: DGGITQSPKYLFRKEGQNVTLSCEQNLNHDAMYWYRQDPGQGLRLIYYSQIVNDFQKGDIAEGYSVSREKKESFPLTVTSAQKNPTAFYLCASSIMRDGQKTQYFGPGTRLLVL.

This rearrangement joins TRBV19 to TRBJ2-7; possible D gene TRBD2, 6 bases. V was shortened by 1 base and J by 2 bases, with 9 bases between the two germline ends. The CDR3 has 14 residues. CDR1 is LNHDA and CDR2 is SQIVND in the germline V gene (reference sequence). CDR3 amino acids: CASSIGLATYEQYF. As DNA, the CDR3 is TGTGCCAGTAGTATAGGGCTAGCGACCTACGAGCAGTACTTC.

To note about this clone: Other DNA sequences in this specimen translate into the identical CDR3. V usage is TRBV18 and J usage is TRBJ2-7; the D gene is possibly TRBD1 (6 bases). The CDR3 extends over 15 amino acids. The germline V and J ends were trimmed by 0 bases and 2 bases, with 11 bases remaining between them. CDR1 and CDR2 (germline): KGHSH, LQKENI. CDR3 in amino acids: CASSPPRTATYEQYF. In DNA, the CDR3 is TGTGCCAGCTCACCACCCCGGACAGCCACCTACGAGCAGTACTTC.

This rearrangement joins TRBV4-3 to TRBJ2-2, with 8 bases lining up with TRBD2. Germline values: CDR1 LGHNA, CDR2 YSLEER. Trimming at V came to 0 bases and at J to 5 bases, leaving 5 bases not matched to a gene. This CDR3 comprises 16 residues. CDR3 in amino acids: CASSQELGLETGELFF. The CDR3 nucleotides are TGCGCCAGCAGCCAAGAGTTGGGACTAGAGACCGGGGAGCTGTTTTTT.

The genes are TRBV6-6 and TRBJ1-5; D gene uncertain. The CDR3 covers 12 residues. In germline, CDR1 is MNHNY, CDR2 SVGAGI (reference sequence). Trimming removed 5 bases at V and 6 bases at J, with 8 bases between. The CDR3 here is CASSPSRQPQHF. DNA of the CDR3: TGTGCCAGCAGTCCGAGTCGTCAGCCCCAGCATTTT.

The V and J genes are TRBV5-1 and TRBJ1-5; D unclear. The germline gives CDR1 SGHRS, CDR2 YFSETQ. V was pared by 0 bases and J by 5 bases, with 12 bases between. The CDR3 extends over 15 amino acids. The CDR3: CASSLVAGYDQPQHF. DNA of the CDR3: TGCGCCAGCAGCTTGGTAGCCGGGTACGATCAGCCCCAGCATTTT.

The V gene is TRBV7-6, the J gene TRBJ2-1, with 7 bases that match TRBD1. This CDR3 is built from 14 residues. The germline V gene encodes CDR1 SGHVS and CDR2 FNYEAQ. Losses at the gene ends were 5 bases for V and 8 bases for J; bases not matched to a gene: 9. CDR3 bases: TGTGCCAGCAGCGGAATCGGACAGGCCGATGAGCAGTTCTTC. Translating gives CASSGIGQADEQFF. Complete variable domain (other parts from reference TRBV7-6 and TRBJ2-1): GAGVSQSPRYKVTKRGQDVALRCDPISGHVSLYWYRQALGQGPEFLTYFNYEAQQDKSGLPNDRFSAERPEGSISTLTIQRTEQRDSAMYRCASSGIGQADEQFFGPGTRLTVL.

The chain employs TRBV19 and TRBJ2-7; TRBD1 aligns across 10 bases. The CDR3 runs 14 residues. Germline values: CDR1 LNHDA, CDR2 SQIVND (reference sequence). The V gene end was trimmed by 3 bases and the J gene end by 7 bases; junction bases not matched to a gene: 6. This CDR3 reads CASSIRQGAKEQYF. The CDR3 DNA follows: TGTGCCAGTAGTATTAGACAGGGGGCGAAGGAGCAGTACTTC.

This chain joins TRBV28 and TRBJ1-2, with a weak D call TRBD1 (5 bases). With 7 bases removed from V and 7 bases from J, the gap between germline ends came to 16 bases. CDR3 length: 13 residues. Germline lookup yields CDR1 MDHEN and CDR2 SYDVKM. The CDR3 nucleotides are TGTGCCAGCATGGAGGGGCCTCGGATTGGCTACACCTTC. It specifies CASMEGPRIGYTF.

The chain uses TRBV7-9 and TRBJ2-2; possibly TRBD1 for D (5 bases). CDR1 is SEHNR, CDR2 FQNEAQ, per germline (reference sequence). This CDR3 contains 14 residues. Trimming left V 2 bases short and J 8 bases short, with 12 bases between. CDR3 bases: TGTGCCAGCAGCTTATGGACAAGCATAGGGGAGCTGTTTTTT. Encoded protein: CASSLWTSIGELFF. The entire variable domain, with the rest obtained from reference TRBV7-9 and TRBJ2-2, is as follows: DTGVSQNPRHKITKRGQNVTFRCDPISEHNRLYWYRQTLGQGPEFLTYFQNEAQLEKSRLLSDRFSAERPKGSFSTLEIQRTEQGDSAMYLCASSLWTSIGELFFGEGSRLTVL.

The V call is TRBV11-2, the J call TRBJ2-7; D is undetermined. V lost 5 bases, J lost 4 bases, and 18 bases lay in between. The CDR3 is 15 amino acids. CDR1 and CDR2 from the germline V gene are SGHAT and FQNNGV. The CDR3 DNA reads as TGTGCCAGCAGCCCACCGGTCCCGGTTAAGTACGAGCAGTACTTC. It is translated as CASSPPVPVKYEQYF.

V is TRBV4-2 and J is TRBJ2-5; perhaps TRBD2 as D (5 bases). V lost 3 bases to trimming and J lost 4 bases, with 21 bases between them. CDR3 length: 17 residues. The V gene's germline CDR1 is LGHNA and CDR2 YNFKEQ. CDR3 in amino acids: CASSQGTSERTLETQYF. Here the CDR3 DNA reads TGTGCCAGCAGCCAGGGAACGTCTGAGCGGACCTTAGAGACCCAGTACTTC.

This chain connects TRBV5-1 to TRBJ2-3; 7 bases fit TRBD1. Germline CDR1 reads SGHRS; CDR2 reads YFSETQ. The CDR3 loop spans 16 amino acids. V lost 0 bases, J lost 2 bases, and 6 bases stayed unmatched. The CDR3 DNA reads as TGCGCCAGCAGCTTGGATAGGACAGGCCCCACAGATACGCAGTATTTT. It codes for CASSLDRTGPTDTQYF.

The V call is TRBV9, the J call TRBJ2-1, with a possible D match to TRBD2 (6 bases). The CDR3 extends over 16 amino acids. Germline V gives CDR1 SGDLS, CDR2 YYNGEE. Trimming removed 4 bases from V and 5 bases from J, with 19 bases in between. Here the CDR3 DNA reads TGTGCCAGCAGCTCACGACTAGGCGAAGGGGACAATGAGCAGTTCTTC. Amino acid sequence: CASSSRLGEGDNEQFF.

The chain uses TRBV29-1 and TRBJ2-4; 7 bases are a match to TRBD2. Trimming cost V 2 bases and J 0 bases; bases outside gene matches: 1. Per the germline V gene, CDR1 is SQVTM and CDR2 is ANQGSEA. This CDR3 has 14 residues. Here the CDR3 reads CSVELAVAKNIQYF. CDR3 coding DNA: TGCAGCGTTGAACTAGCGGTAGCCAAAAACATTCAGTACTTC.

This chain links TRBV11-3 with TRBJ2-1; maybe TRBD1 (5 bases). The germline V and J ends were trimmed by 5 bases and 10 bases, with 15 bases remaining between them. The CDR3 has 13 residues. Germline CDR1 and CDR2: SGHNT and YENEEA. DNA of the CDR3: TGTGCCAGCAGCACGGACACCGAAATGGAGCAGTTCTTC. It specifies CASSTDTEMEQFF.

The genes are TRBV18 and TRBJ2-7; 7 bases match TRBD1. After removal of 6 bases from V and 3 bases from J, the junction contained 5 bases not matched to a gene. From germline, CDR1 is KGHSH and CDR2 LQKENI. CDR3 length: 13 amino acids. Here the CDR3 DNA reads TGTGCCAGCTCGCCAGACAGGGACTACGAGCAGTACTTC. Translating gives CASSPDRDYEQYF.

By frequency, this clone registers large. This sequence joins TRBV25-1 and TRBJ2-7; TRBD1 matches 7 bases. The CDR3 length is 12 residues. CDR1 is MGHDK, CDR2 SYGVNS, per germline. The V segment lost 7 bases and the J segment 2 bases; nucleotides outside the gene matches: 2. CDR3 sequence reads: CASTQGAYEQYF. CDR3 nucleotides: TGTGCCAGCACTCAGGGGGCCTACGAGCAGTACTTC.

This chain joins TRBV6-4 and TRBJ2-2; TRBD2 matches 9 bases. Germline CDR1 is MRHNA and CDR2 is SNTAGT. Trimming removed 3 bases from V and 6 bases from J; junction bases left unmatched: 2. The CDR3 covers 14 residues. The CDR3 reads CASSEGLAPGELFF. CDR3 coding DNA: TGTGCCAGCAGTGAGGGACTAGCCCCCGGGGAGCTGTTTTTT.

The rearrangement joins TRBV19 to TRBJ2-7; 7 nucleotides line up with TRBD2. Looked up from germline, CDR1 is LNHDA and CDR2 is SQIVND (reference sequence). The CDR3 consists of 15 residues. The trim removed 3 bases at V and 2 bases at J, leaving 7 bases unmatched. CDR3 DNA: TGTGCCAGTAGTATGGGCGGACTAGGGACCTACGAGCAGTACTTC. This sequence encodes CASSMGGLGTYEQYF.

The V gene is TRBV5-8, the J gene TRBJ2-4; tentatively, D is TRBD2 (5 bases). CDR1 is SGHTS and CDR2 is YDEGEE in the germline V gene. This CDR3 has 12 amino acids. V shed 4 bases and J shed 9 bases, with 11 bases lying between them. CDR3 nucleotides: TGTGCCAGCAGCCCCAGAAGCGGCATTCAGTACTTC. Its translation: CASSPRSGIQYF. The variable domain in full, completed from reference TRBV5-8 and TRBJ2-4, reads EAGVTQSPTHLIKTRGQQATLRCSPISGHTSVYWYQQALGLGLQFLLWYDEGEERNRGNFPPRFSGRQFPNYSSELNVNALELEDSALYLCASSPRSGIQYFGAGTRLSVL.

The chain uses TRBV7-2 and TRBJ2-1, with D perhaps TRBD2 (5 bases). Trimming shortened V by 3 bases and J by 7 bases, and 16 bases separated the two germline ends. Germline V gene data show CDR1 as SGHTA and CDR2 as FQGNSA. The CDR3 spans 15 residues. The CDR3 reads CASSLWGDPGNEQFF. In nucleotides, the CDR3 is TGTGCCAGCAGCTTGTGGGGAGACCCGGGGAATGAGCAGTTCTTC.

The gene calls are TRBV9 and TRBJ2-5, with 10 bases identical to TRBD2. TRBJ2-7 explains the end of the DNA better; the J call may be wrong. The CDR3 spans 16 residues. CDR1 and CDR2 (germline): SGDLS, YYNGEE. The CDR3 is CASSVASSGSEYEQYF. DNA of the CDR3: TGTGCCAGCAGCGTAGCTTCTAGCGGGAGTGAGTACGAGCAGTACTTC.

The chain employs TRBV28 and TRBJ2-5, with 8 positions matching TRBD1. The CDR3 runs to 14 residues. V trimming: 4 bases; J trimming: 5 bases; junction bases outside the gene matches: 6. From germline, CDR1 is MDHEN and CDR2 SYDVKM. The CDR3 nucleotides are TGTGCCAGCAGTTCCCCGGACAGGGAGGAGACCCAGTACTTC. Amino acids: CASSSPDREETQYF.

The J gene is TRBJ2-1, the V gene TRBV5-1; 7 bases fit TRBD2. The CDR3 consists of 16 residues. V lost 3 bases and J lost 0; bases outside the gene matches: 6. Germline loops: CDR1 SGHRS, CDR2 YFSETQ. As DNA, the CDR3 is TGCGCCAGCAGCTACTCCGGGACTATCTCCTACAATGAGCAGTTCTTC. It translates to CASSYSGTISYNEQFF.